This entry concerns a single T cell receptor beta chain. This sample includes further DNA sequences coding for the same CDR3. The entry originates in a study of control samples from healthy donors and cancer patients. Here immunoSEQ multiplex PCR was the method, and the copy in TCRdb shows in-frame clones only, minus some. The sample has 100,000 to 150,000 clones; roughly 92% are singletons. Germline CDR1 is SEHNR and CDR2 is FQNEAQ (reference sequence). With 5 bases removed from V and 2 bases from J, the gap between germline ends came to 13 bases. This CDR3 has 15 amino acids. This chain uses TRBV7-9 with TRBJ1-3; D is unresolved. This TCR was sampled from an elderly man with head and neck cancer. The sequenced material came from PBMCs. The CDR3: CASSPRGFAGNTIYF. DNA of the CDR3: TGTGCCAGCAGCCCGAGAGGTTTCGCTGGAAACACCATATATTTT.